These 18 T cell receptor beta chains were all obtained from the same sample, sequenced in a study of T cell responses to AZD1222 COVID-19 vaccine. Measured with immunoSEQ multiplex PCR; TCRdb has only the in-frame clones, and not every one. The table lists 150,000 or so clones, roughly 88% of them singletons. Here the sequenced sample was peripheral blood, taken on day 0 of AZD1222 vaccination. The receptors here all came from an adult in good health.

This clone came up a few times. This chain joins TRBV6-5 and TRBJ2-2; D gene uncertain. Trimming removed 2 bases at V and 2 bases at J, with 6 bases between. Germline V gene sequence: CDR1 MNHEY, CDR2 SVGAGI. This CDR3 comprises 14 residues. The CDR3: CASSYGHNTGELFF. The CDR3 DNA reads as TGTGCCAGCAGTTACGGGCACAACACCGGGGAGCTGTTTTTT.

This clone appeared a single time. The chain has TRBV27 and TRBJ2-2; D unresolved. Germline assignment: CDR1 MNHEY and CDR2 SMNVEV (reference sequence). Deletions cut 1 base from V and 3 bases from J, with 3 bases between. The CDR3 extends over 13 amino acids. The CDR3 spells CASSLWDTGELFF. The CDR3 DNA reads as TGTGCCAGCAGTTTATGGGACACCGGGGAGCTGTTTTTT.

The chain couples TRBV7-2 to TRBJ1-5; possibly TRBD1 for D (5 bases). V gave up 5 bases and J gave up 9 bases, with 17 bases separating them. In germline, CDR1 is SGHTA, CDR2 FQGNSA. This CDR3 is 14 amino acids long. The CDR3 nucleotides read TGTGCCAGCAGCCCCGCGGGGGGTGGAGGGCCCCAGCATTTT. As protein: CASSPAGGGGPQHF. Full variable domain (outside the CDR3, taken from reference TRBV7-2 and TRBJ1-5): GAGVSQSPSNKVTEKGKDVELRCDPISGHTALYWYRQSLGQGLEFLIYFQGNSAPDKSGLPSDRFSAERTGGSVSTLTIQRTQQEDSAVYLCASSPAGGGGPQHFGDGTRLSIL.

The V and J genes are TRBV7-2 and TRBJ1-1; the D is unclear. V was cut by 2 bases and J by 1 base, with 5 bases left in between. Germline V gene data show CDR1 as SGHTA and CDR2 as FQGNSA. CDR3 size: 13 residues. The CDR3 DNA sequence: TGTGCCAGCAGCTTAACCAAGAACACTGAAGCTTTCTTT. Translation: CASSLTKNTEAFF. The variable domain in full, with the rest retrieved from reference TRBV7-2 and TRBJ1-1, is GAGVSQSPSNKVTEKGKDVELRCDPISGHTALYWYRQSLGQGLEFLIYFQGNSAPDKSGLPSDRFSAERTGGSVSTLTIQRTQQEDSAVYLCASSLTKNTEAFFGQGTRLTVV.

The rearrangement uses TRBV6-5 and TRBJ1-6, with D unresolved. With 7 bases removed from V and 6 bases from J, the gap between germline ends came to 13 bases. This CDR3 region has 14 residues. Germline CDR1 MNHEY, CDR2 SVGAGI. The CDR3 DNA sequence: TGTGCCAGCACACCCACTTGGGGTAATTCACCCCTCCACTTT. Protein: CASTPTWGNSPLHF.

The chain links TRBV7-2 to TRBJ1-2; D ambiguous. Germline V gene data show CDR1 as SGHTA and CDR2 as FQGNSA. CDR3 size: 14 residues. Trimming removed 0 bases from V and 6 bases from J, with 11 bases in between. CDR3 loop: CASSLAGGKDGYTF. The CDR3, as DNA: TGTGCCAGCAGCTTAGCTGGAGGGAAGGATGGCTACACCTTC.

The CDR3 sequence: CASSSLRRDTSTDTQYF. CDR3 bases: TGTGCCAGTAGTAGCCTTCGTCGGGACACAAGCACAGATACGCAGTATTTT. This chain links TRBV19 with TRBJ2-3; TRBD1 is a possible D gene (6 bases). CDR3 length: 17 residues. CDR1 is LNHDA, CDR2 SQIVND, per germline (reference sequence). Trimming shortened V by 4 bases and J by 0 bases, and 17 bases separated the two germline ends.

The chain is built from TRBV28 and TRBJ2-6; D possibly corresponds to TRBD1 (7 bases). The germline V gene has CDR1 MDHEN and CDR2 SYDVKM. Trimming stripped 6 bases from V and 2 bases from J, with 14 bases between. There are 16 residues in the CDR3. The CDR3 bases are TGTGCCAGCAGCCGGGAGCAGGGGGCTGGGGCCAACGTCCTGACTTTC. This codes for CASSREQGAGANVLTF.

V is TRBV9 and J is TRBJ2-1; 11 nucleotides match TRBD2. The CDR3 runs to 15 residues. The V segment lost 1 base and the J segment 9 bases; nucleotides outside the gene matches: 6. Looked up from germline, CDR1 is SGDLS and CDR2 is YYNGEE. CDR3 loop: CASSVSTSGSSEQFF. CDR3 bases: TGTGCCAGCAGCGTAAGCACTAGCGGGAGTAGTGAGCAGTTCTTC.

The chain has TRBV29-1 and TRBJ1-3; D is perhaps TRBD1 (6 bases). The length of the CDR3 is 14 residues. Per germline, CDR1 SQVTM and CDR2 ANQGSEA. V dropped 7 bases and J dropped 1 base, with 14 bases sitting between them. The CDR3 sequence is CSAITGMSGNTIYF. The CDR3 DNA reads as TGCAGCGCAATTACAGGGATGTCTGGAAACACCATATATTTT.

This chain joins TRBV27 and TRBJ1-5; D remains unclear. The germline V gene encodes CDR1 MNHEY and CDR2 SMNVEV (reference sequence). The V end was cut by 2 bases, the J end by 7 bases, with 15 bases between. The CDR3 loop spans 15 amino acids. CDR3 in amino acids: CASSLGRAHGQPQHF. The CDR3 DNA reads as TGTGCCAGCAGTTTAGGCCGGGCCCACGGCCAGCCCCAGCATTTT.

The chain employs TRBV9 and TRBJ1-1; D unclear. The CDR3 has 14 amino acids. V gave up 0 bases and J gave up 4 bases, with 10 bases separating them. The germline CDR1 and CDR2 sequences are SGDLS and YYNGEE. The CDR3 DNA reads TGTGCCAGCAGCGTAGCCCCCGCGGGCACTGAAGCTTTCTTT. Translated: CASSVAPAGTEAFF.

The chain is built from TRBV15 and TRBJ1-2, with 7 bases lining up with TRBD1. After removal of 5 bases from V and 4 bases from J, the junction contained 10 bases not matched to a gene. Looked up from germline, CDR1 is LNHNV and CDR2 is YYDKDF (reference sequence). The CDR3 contains 15 residues. As DNA, the CDR3 is TGTGCCACCAGCGGAGCCGGGACAGCATCCTATGGCTACACCTTC. Translated, it gives CATSGAGTASYGYTF. Full variable domain (missing parts from reference TRBV15 and TRBJ1-2): DAMVIQNPRYQVTQFGKPVTLSCSQTLNHNVMYWYQQKSSQAPKLLFHYYDKDFNNEADTPDNFQSRRPNTSFCFLDIRSPGLGDTAMYLCATSGAGTASYGYTFGSGTRLTVV.

This chain connects TRBV3-1 (or the pseudogene TRBV3-2) to TRBJ1-2; 10 bases are shared with TRBD1. This CDR3 region has 14 residues. With V trimmed by 3 bases and J by 6 bases, 4 bases remained unmatched. Germline assignment: CDR1 LGHDT and CDR2 YNNKEL (reference sequence). The CDR3 sequence: CASSHSGQGNGYTF. In DNA, the CDR3 is TGTGCCAGCAGCCATTCGGGACAGGGGAATGGCTACACCTTC.

This clone turned up a few times. The chain is built from TRBV5-4 and TRBJ1-1; D might be TRBD1 (6 bases). This CDR3 region has 14 residues. Germline V CDR1 and CDR2: SGHNT, YYREEE (reference sequence). The ends were cut back, 5 bases at V and 1 base at J, with 12 bases in the middle. The CDR3 DNA is TGTGCCAGCAGTCCCGGGACAAAGAACACTGAAGCTTTCTTT. It translates to CASSPGTKNTEAFF. Full variable domain (remainder filled in from reference TRBV5-4 and TRBJ1-1): ETGVTQSPTHLIKTRGQQVTLRCSSQSGHNTVSWYQQALGQGPQFIFQYYREEENGRGNFPPRFSGLQFPNYSSELNVNALELDDSALYLCASSPGTKNTEAFFGQGTRLTVV.

This chain links TRBV5-1 with TRBJ2-3; D is perhaps TRBD1 (6 bases). CDR3 size: 15 residues. CDR1 and CDR2 from the germline V gene are SGHRS and YFSETQ. V lost 1 base and J lost 3, with 12 bases in between. The CDR3 DNA reads TGCGCCAGCAGCTTGCAGGGGTATGTTACAGATACGCAGTATTTT. Translated, it gives CASSLQGYVTDTQYF.

The J gene is TRBJ1-1, the V gene TRBV27; D may be TRBD1 (6 bases). Looked up from germline, CDR1 is MNHEY and CDR2 is SMNVEV (reference sequence). V gave up 3 bases and J gave up 2 bases, with 16 bases separating them. There are 16 residues in the CDR3. The CDR3 nucleotides read TGTGCCAGCAGTTTCTCCCCTAGACAGGTCAACACTGAAGCTTTCTTT. Amino acids: CASSFSPRQVNTEAFF.

V and J are TRBV27 and TRBJ1-1, with 12 bases that match TRBD1. Germline CDR1 and CDR2: MNHEY and SMNVEV (reference sequence). This CDR3 has 17 amino acids. V dropped 3 bases and J dropped 1; count of bases not matched to a gene: 6. CDR3 amino acids: CASSLSGQGAWNTEAFF. The DNA for the CDR3 is TGTGCCAGCAGTTTGTCGGGACAGGGGGCTTGGAACACTGAAGCTTTCTTT.